The rows below give T cell receptor beta chains drawn from one sample of a study of T cell responses to AZD1222 COVID-19 vaccine. Assay used: immunoSEQ multiplex PCR; TCRdb lists only in-frame clones, some missing. The table has 150,000 to 250,000 clones, 90% to 95% seen once. The sequences come from peripheral blood, collected 28 days after the second AZD1222 dose. All receptors come from an adult who received the AZD1222 COVID-19 vaccine. Each CDR3 is given with its conserved first and last residue. The order of the fields is J gene, V gene, clone size, D gene, CDR3 protein, CDR3 DNA. The D gene is left open where the match is weak. Clone sizes are given selectively: once, few, many, or a class where the clone is expanded.

TRBJ1-6,TRBV18,.,.,CASSRGNQYNSPLHF,TGTGCCAGCTCACGCGGGAACCAATATAATTCACCCCTCCACTTT
TRBJ1-3,TRBV12-3/TRBV12-4,.,.,CASSLSRATIYF,TGTGCCAGCAGTTTATCTCGTGCCACCATATATTTT
TRBJ1-1,TRBV10-3,.,TRBD1,CAISEGDRNTEAFF,TGTGCCATCAGTGAGGGGGACAGGAACACTGAAGCTTTCTTT
TRBJ1-5,TRBV6-5,.,.,CASSYRVVGNQPQHF,TGTGCCAGCAGTTACAGGGTTGTAGGCAATCAGCCCCAGCATTTT
TRBJ1-5,TRBV7-2,.,.,CASSPRDQPQHF,TGTGCCAGCAGCCCCAGGGATCAGCCCCAGCATTTT
TRBJ2-6,TRBV7-6,.,.,CASSLSARGSGANVLTF,TGTGCCAGCAGCTTATCTGCCCGGGGCTCGGGGGCCAACGTCCTGACTTTC
TRBJ1-2,TRBV5-1,.,TRBD1,CASSSSGQGASGYTF,TGCGCCAGCAGCTCCTCGGGACAGGGGGCCAGTGGCTACACCTTC
TRBJ2-2,TRBV7-3,.,.,CASSSDSNTGELFF,TGTGCCAGCAGCTCGGACAGCAACACCGGGGAGCTGTTTTTT
TRBJ1-1,TRBV19,.,.,CASSIGGISEAFF,TGTGCCAGTAGTATTGGGGGGATTTCTGAAGCTTTCTTT
TRBJ1-3,TRBV5-1,.,.,CASSLYGDSGNTIYF,TGCGCCAGCAGCTTGTATGGAGACTCTGGAAACACCATATATTTT
TRBJ1-3,TRBV30,.,.,CAWSPPGDTIYF,TGTGCCTGGAGCCCCCCGGGGGACACCATATATTTT
TRBJ1-2,TRBV5-6,.,TRBD1,CASSRQGQLPYGYTF,TGTGCCAGCAGCCGCCAGGGACAGCTACCTTATGGCTACACCTTC
TRBJ1-1,TRBV12-5,.,.,CASGLGAPENTEAFF,TGTGCTAGTGGTTTAGGCGCCCCGGAGAACACTGAAGCTTTCTTT
TRBJ2-7,TRBV19,.,.,CASSISPRGAYEQYF,TGTGCCAGTAGTATATCCCCGAGGGGGGCCTACGAGCAGTACTTC
TRBJ1-2,TRBV28,.,.,CASGQYGYTF,TGTGCCAGCGGACAGTATGGCTACACCTTC
TRBJ1-2,TRBV6-5,.,.,CASSLTGNYGYTF,TGTGCCAGCAGTCTTACTGGTAACTATGGCTACACCTTC
TRBJ2-7,TRBV3-1/TRBV3-2,.,TRBD1,CASSQDVGQEGGQYF,TGTGCCAGCAGCCAAGATGTGGGACAGGAAGGGGGGCAGTACTTC
TRBJ2-5,TRBV18,.,TRBD1,CASSQDRAASRAGETQYF,TGTGCCAGCTCACAGGACAGGGCCGCAAGTAGAGCCGGGGAGACCCAGTACTTC
TRBJ1-2,TRBV30,.,TRBD1,CAWSLTGDGYTF,TGTGCCTGGAGTCTTACAGGGGATGGCTACACCTTC
TRBJ1-5,TRBV5-6,.,.,CASSRRGSNQPQHF,TGTGCCAGCAGCAGGAGGGGGAGCAATCAGCCCCAGCATTTT
TRBJ2-1,TRBV5-1,.,TRBD2,CASSATTWGSSGTNSYNEQFF,TGCGCCAGCAGCGCTACGACTTGGGGCTCTTCGGGGACTAACTCCTACAATGAGCAGTTCTTC
TRBJ1-5,TRBV4-1,.,.,CASSQAGNSNQPQHF,TGCGCCAGCAGCCAAGCAGGGAATAGCAATCAGCCCCAGCATTTT
TRBJ1-5,TRBV19,few,.,CASSSGRAYNQPQHF,TGTGCCAGTAGTTCTGGCAGGGCCTACAATCAGCCCCAGCATTTT
TRBJ1-1,TRBV7-9,.,.,CASIPGLLNTEAFF,TGTGCCAGCATCCCGGGACTCCTGAACACTGAAGCTTTCTTT
TRBJ2-5,TRBV3-1/TRBV3-2,.,.,CASSRGSGQETQYF,TGTGCCAGCAGCCGGGGCTCGGGGCAAGAGACCCAGTACTTC
TRBJ1-2,TRBV12-3/TRBV12-4,.,TRBD1,CASSLPQGGGYTF,TGTGCCAGCAGCCTGCCACAGGGGGGAGGCTACACCTTC
TRBJ1-2,TRBV6-5,.,.,CASKAELNYGYTF,TGTGCCAGCAAGGCAGAACTGAACTATGGCTACACCTTC
TRBJ1-6,TRBV5-6,.,.,CASSLAQGSYNSPLHF,TGTGCCAGCAGCTTGGCGCAGGGTAGCTATAATTCACCCCTCCACTTT
TRBJ2-7,TRBV7-2,few,.,CASSLGGRRPSYEQYF,TGTGCCAGCAGCTTAGGGGGACGTCGGCCTTCCTACGAGCAGTACTTC
TRBJ1-1,TRBV6-5,.,.,CASSYSSGGTEAFF,TGTGCCAGCAGTTACTCGAGCGGGGGGACTGAAGCTTTCTTT
TRBJ2-7,TRBV5-1,.,.,CASSFYPVGRIYEQYF,TGCGCCAGCAGCTTTTACCCTGTGGGCAGGATTTACGAGCAGTACTTC
TRBJ2-7,TRBV27,.,TRBD2,CASSFSLGLAYEQYF,TGTGCCAGCAGTTTCTCCTTAGGACTAGCTTACGAGCAGTACTTC
TRBJ1-2,TRBV14,.,TRBD1,CASSRGQGAFGYTF,TGTGCCAGCAGCCGCGGACAGGGGGCATTTGGCTACACCTTC
TRBJ2-1,TRBV28,.,.,CASTLGGEQFF,TGTGCCAGCACACTAGGTGGTGAGCAGTTCTTC
TRBJ2-5,TRBV7-2,.,TRBD1,CASSSPRDRRHQETQYF,TGTGCCAGCAGCTCCCCCAGGGACAGGAGACACCAAGAGACCCAGTACTTC
TRBJ2-7,TRBV6-1,.,.,CASSEGESYEQYF,TGTGCCAGCAGTGAGGGTGAAAGCTACGAGCAGTACTTC
TRBJ1-1,TRBV2,.,.,CASSDYGQIEAFF,TGTGCCAGCAGCGACTACGGACAGATTGAAGCTTTCTTT